The clone carrying this TCR beta chain has just a few counts. Its antigen is undetermined. TCRdb re-called the reads with MiXCR, one entry per CDR3 protein. The sample shows 180,000 or so distinct CDR3 sequences, roughly 15% of them seen only once. Trimming removed 3 bases at V and 3 bases at J, with 9 bases between. Looked up from germline, CDR1 is ENHRY and CDR2 is SYGVKD. CDR3 length: 14 amino acids. These data are taken from a study of T cell repertoires in cytomegalovirus infection. In the study overall: Indications came from public TCR beta signatures; they pointed to CMV infection and to a matching HLA type.

Whole-study results and caveats: CMV carriers with the relevant HLA were identified by cumulative public TCR beta family frequency. CMV-specific TCR beta clonotypes restricted by HLA-C were the ones dominating the ex vivo response.

The specimen was CD8+ T cells from PBMCs. This rearrangement joins TRBV10-3 to TRBJ1-5; D is possibly TRBD1 (5 bases). The receptor's source is a human donor in good health (CMV status not recorded). Some clones in this sample may be carry-over from other donors' samples. The CDR3 reads CAISDIGANQPQHF. In DNA form, the CDR3 reads TGTGCCATCAGTGATATAGGGGCCAATCAGCCCCAGCATTTT.